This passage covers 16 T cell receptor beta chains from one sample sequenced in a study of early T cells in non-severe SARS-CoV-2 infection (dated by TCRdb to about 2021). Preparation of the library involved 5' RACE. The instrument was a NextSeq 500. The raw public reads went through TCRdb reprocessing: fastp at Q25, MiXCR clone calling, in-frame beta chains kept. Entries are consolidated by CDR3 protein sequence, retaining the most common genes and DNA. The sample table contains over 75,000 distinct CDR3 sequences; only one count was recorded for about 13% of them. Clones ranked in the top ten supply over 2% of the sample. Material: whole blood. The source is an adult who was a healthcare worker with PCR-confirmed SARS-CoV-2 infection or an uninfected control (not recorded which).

The CDR3, as DNA: TGTGCCAGCAGCTTGCAGAGGGCGCCCACAGATACGCAGTATTTT. Its protein is CASSLQRAPTDTQYF. This chain uses TRBV7-2 with TRBJ2-3; D is possibly TRBD2 (5 bases). Germline CDR1 and CDR2: SGHTA and FQGNSA. V was pared by 3 bases and J by 2 bases, with 12 bases between. The CDR3 length is 15 residues.

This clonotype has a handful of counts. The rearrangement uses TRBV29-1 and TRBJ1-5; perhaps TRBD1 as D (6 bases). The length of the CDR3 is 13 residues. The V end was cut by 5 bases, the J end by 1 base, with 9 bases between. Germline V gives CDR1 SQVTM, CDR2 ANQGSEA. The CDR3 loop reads CSVQGSSNQPQHF. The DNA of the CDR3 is TGCAGCGTTCAGGGGTCGAGCAATCAGCCCCAGCATTTT. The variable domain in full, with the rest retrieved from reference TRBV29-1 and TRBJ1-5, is SAVISQKPSRDICQRGTSLTIQCQVDSQVTMMFWYRQQPGQSLTLIATANQGSEATYESGFVIDKFPISRPNLTFSTLTVSNMSPEDSSIYLCSVQGSSNQPQHFGDGTRLSIL.

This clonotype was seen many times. The CDR3 loop reads CASSVGTGKGYTF. The CDR3 DNA reads as TGTGCCAGCAGTGTAGGGACAGGGAAAGGCTACACCTTC. This chain connects TRBV6-4 to TRBJ1-2, with TRBD1 matching 9 bases. V lost 4 bases to trimming and J lost 8 bases; unmatched junction nucleotides: 5. Germline V gives CDR1 MRHNA, CDR2 SNTAGT. CDR3 length: 13 amino acids.

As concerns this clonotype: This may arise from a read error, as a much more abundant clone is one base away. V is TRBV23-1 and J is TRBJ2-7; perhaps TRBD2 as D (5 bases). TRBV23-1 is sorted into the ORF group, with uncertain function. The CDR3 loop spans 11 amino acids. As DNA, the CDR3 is TGCGCCAGCCCTTCCGACTACGTGCAGTACTTC. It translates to CASPSDYVQYF.

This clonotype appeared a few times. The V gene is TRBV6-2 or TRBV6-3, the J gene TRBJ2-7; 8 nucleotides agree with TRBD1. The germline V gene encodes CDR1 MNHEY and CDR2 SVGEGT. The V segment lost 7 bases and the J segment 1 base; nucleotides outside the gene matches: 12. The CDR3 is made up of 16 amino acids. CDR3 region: CASKKTSGGPSYEQYF. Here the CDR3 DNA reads TGTGCCAGCAAAAAGACCTCAGGGGGCCCATCCTACGAGCAGTACTTC.

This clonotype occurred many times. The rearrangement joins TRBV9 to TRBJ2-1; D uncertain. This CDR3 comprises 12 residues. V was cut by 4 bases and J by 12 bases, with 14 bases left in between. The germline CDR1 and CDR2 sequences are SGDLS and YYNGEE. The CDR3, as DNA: TGTGCCAGCAGCACTCTAAAAGGTGGGCAGTTCTTC. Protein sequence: CASSTLKGGQFF.

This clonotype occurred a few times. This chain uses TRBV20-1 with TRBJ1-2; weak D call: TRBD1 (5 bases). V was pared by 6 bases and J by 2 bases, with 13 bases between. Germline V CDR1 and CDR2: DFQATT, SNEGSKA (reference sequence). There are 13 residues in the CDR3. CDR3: CSATTTVNYGYTF. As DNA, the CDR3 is TGCAGTGCCACCACGACAGTGAACTATGGCTACACCTTC.

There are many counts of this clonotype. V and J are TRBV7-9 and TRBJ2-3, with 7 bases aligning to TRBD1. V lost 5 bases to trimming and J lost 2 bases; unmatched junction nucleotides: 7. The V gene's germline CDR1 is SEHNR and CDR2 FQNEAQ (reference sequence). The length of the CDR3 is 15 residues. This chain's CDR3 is CASSTQGQTTDTQYF. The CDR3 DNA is TGTGCCAGCAGCACACAGGGACAGACCACAGATACGCAGTATTTT. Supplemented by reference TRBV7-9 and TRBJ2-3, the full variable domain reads DTGVSQNPRHKITKRGQNVTFRCDPISEHNRLYWYRQTLGQGPEFLTYFQNEAQLEKSRLLSDRFSAERPKGSFSTLEIQRTEQGDSAMYLCASSTQGQTTDTQYFGPGTRLTVL.

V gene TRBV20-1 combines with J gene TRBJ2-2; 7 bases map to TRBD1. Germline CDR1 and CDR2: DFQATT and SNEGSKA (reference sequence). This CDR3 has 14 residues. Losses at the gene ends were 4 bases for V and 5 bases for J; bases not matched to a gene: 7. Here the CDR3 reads CSAIRTGETGELFF. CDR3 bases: TGCAGTGCTATCCGGACAGGCGAAACCGGGGAGCTGTTTTTT.

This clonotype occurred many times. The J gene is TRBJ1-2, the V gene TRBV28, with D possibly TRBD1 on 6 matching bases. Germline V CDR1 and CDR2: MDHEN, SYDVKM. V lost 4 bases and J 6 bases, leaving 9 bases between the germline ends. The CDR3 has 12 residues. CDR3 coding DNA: TGTGCCAGCAGTTCTAGGACAGATGGCTACACCTTC. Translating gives CASSSRTDGYTF.

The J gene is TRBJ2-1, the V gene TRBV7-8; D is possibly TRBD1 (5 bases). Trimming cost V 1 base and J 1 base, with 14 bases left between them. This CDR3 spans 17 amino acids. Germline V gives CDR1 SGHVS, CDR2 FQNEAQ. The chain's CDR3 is CASSLGSRQGSYNEQFF. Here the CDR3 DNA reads TGTGCCAGCAGCTTAGGCTCTAGGCAGGGTTCCTACAATGAGCAGTTCTTC.

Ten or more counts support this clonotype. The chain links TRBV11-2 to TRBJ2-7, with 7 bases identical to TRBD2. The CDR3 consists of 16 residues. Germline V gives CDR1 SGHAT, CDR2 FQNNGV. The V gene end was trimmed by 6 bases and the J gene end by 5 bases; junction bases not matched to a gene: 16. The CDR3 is CASSRRGESGRDEQYF. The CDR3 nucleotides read TGTGCCAGCAGTCGCCGGGGGGAGTCGGGCCGTGACGAGCAGTACTTC.

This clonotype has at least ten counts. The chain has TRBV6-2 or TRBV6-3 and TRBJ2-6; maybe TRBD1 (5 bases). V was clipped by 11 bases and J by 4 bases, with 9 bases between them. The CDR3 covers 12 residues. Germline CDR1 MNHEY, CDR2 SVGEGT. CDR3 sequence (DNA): TGTGCCGCCAGGACAGGGGCCAACGTCCTGACTTTC. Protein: CAARTGANVLTF.

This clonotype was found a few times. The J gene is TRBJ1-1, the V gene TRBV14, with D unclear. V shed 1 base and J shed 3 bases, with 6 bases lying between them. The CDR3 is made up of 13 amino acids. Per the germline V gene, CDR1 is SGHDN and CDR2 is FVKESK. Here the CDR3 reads CASSQVVYTEAFF. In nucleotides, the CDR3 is TGTGCCAGCAGCCAAGTGGTTTACACTGAAGCTTTCTTT.

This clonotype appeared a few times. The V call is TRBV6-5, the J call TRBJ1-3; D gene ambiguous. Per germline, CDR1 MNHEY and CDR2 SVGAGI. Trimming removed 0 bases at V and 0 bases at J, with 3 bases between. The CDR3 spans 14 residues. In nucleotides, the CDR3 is TGTGCCAGCAGTTACTCGAGCTCTGGAAACACCATATATTTT. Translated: CASSYSSSGNTIYF.

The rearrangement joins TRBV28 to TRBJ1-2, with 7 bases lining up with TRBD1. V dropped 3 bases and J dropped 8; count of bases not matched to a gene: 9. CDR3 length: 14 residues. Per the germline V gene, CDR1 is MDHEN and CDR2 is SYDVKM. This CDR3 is CASSFGLDRRGYTF. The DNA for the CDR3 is TGTGCCAGCAGTTTCGGTCTGGACAGGCGGGGCTACACCTTC.